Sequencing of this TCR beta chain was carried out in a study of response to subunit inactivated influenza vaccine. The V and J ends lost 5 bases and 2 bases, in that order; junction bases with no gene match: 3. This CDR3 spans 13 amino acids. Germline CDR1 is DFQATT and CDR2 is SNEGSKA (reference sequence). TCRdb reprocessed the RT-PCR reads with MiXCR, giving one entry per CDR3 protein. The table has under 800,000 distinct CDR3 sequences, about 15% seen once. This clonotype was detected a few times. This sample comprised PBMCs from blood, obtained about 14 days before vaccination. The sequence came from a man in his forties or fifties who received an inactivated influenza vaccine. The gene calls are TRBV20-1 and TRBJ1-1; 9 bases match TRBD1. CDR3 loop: CSAQQGANTEAFF. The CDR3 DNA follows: TGCAGTGCTCAACAGGGGGCTAACACTGAAGCTTTCTTT.